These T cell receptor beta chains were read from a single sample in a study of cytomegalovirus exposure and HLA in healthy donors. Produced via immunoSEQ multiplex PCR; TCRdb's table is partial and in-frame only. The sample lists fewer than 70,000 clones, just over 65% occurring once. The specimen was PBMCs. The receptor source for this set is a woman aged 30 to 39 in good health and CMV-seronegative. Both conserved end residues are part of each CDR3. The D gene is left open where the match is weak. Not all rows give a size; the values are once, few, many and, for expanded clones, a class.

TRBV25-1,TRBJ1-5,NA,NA,CASSERSSNQPQHF,TGTGCCAGCAGTGAAAGGAGTAGCAATCAGCCCCAGCATTTT
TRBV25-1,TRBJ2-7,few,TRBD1,CASSGQGAWEQYF,TGTGCCAGCAGTGGACAGGGGGCGTGGGAGCAGTACTTC
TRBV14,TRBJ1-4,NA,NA,CASSQAGEGGTGSEKLFF,TGTGCCAGCAGCCAGGCGGGGGAGGGCGGCACTGGGAGTGAAAAACTGTTTTTT
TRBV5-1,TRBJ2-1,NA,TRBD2,CASSSGLAGTSSYNEQFF,TGCGCCAGCAGCTCGGGACTAGCGGGCACTAGCTCCTACAATGAGCAGTTCTTC
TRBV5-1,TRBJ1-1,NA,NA,CASSLTGLPEAFF,TGCGCCAGCAGCTTGACAGGGCTCCCTGAAGCTTTCTTT
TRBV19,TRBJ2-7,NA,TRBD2,CASSYWAGGTNEQYF,TGTGCCAGTAGTTATTGGGCGGGGGGCACCAACGAGCAGTACTTC
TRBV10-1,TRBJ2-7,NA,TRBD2,CASSQRGVAGSYEQYF,TGCGCCAGCAGTCAACGCGGGGTAGCGGGGTCCTACGAGCAGTACTTC
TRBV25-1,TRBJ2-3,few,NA,CASSAPQSWSDTQYF,TGTGCCAGCAGTGCCCCACAAAGTTGGTCAGATACGCAGTATTTT
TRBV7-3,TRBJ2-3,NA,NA,CASSLVWQDTQYF,TGTGCCAGCAGCTTAGTGTGGCAAGATACGCAGTATTTT
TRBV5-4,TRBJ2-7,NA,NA,CASSFYSTYEQYF,TGTGCCAGCAGCTTTTACAGCACCTACGAGCAGTACTTC
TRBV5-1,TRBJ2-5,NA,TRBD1,CASSGLGQGQETQYF,TGCGCCAGCAGCGGACTGGGACAGGGCCAAGAGACCCAGTACTTC
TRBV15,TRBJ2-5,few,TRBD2,CATSRRSGGDLGTQYF,TGTGCCACCAGCCGAAGGAGCGGGGGGGACTTGGGGACCCAGTACTTC
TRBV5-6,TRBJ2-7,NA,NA,CASSLGQGKGEQYF,TGTGCCAGCAGCTTGGGGCAGGGGAAGGGAGAGCAGTACTTC
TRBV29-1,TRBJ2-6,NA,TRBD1,CSAMDRSGTGANVLTF,TGCAGCGCAATGGACAGGTCGGGAACTGGGGCCAACGTCCTGACTTTC
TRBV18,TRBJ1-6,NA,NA,CASSPWGDTYNSPLHF,TGTGCCAGCTCACCCTGGGGAGATACCTATAATTCACCCCTCCACTTT
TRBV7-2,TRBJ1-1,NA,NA,CASSLDRNTEAFF,TGTGCCAGCAGCTTAGACAGGAACACTGAAGCTTTCTTT
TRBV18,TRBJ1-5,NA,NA,CASSPGEHQPQHF,TGTGCCAGCTCACCAGGTGAGCATCAGCCCCAGCATTTT